This is a list of T cell receptor beta chains from one sample in a study of neurological immune-mediated disorders. TCRdb re-analysed the 5' RACE reads in MiXCR, keeping a single row per CDR3 protein. The sample contains 55,000 to 65,000 distinct CDR3 sequences, approximately 11% of which appear only once. Sequencing was done on a sample of PBMCs. Every receptor here comes from a male donor with HTLV-1-associated myelopathy (HAM/TSP). CDR3s leave out the opening cysteine and the closing phenylalanine or tryptophan. Fields, in order: CDR3 protein, D gene, V gene, J gene, clone size. D genes are given only for firm matches. The size field reads how often the clone was seen (once, few, many) or a class if it is expanded.

CDR3: ASSSRLAGGPTQY; D: TRBD2; V: TRBV27; J: TRBJ2-5; size: many
CDR3: ASSVDPGRANEKLF; D: -; V: TRBV9; J: TRBJ1-4; size: many
CDR3: ASRDRGNEKLF; D: TRBD1; V: TRBV27; J: TRBJ1-4; size: many
CDR3: AGEEPYGYT; D: -; V: TRBV7-9; J: TRBJ1-2; size: many
CDR3: ASSLALAGMYNEQF; D: -; V: TRBV7-9; J: TRBJ2-1; size: many
CDR3: ASSLERTGIAKNIQY; D: TRBD1; V: TRBV7-8; J: TRBJ2-4; size: many
CDR3: SARDTRTGGVTDTQY; D: TRBD1; V: TRBV20-1; J: TRBJ2-3; size: many
CDR3: ASSLGQYSMNTEAF; D: TRBD1; V: TRBV7-6; J: TRBJ1-1; size: many
CDR3: ASSLTLADGYT; D: -; V: TRBV5-1; J: TRBJ1-2; size: few
CDR3: ASSIDSSYNSPLH; D: -; V: TRBV7-2; J: TRBJ1-6; size: many
CDR3: ASSLEGTSGAQY; D: TRBD2; V: TRBV7-2; J: TRBJ2-7; size: many
CDR3: ASNGLAYQETQY; D: TRBD2; V: TRBV6-2/TRBV6-3; J: TRBJ2-5; size: many
CDR3: ASSLLGYNEQF; D: -; V: TRBV6-2/TRBV6-3; J: TRBJ2-1; size: many
CDR3: ASSLGAGRSYEQY; D: -; V: TRBV5-5; J: TRBJ2-7; size: many
CDR3: ATSEGGVKTQY; D: -; V: TRBV24-1; J: TRBJ2-5; size: many
CDR3: ASSWTSDYEQY; D: TRBD2; V: TRBV2; J: TRBJ2-7; size: many
CDR3: ASSYLRDSSYEQY; D: -; V: TRBV6-2/TRBV6-3; J: TRBJ2-7; size: few
CDR3: ASSLVSNQPQH; D: -; V: TRBV7-2; J: TRBJ1-5; size: many
CDR3: ASSLGPGQTTDTQY; D: -; V: TRBV5-6; J: TRBJ2-3; size: many
CDR3: ASSTSYNEQF; D: -; V: TRBV6-6; J: TRBJ2-1; size: many
CDR3: ASSIKGGLTSNEQF; D: TRBD1; V: TRBV19; J: TRBJ2-1; size: few
CDR3: SASRRGGSNEQF; D: TRBD2; V: TRBV20-1; J: TRBJ2-1; size: many
CDR3: ASSYAVRTEAF; D: -; V: TRBV5-1; J: TRBJ1-1; size: many
CDR3: ASSTGGAMSNQPQH; D: -; V: TRBV6-5; J: TRBJ1-5; size: many
CDR3: ASSQSDNYGYT; D: -; V: TRBV5-1; J: TRBJ1-2; size: many
CDR3: SARDLRGSAYEQY; D: -; V: TRBV20-1; J: TRBJ2-7; size: few
CDR3: ASSLWLNTEAF; D: -; V: TRBV7-2; J: TRBJ1-1; size: many
CDR3: ASSPLGYNTGELF; D: -; V: TRBV18; J: TRBJ2-2; size: few
CDR3: ASSPIIHESSYEQY; D: -; V: TRBV18; J: TRBJ2-7; size: many
CDR3: ASRPTRTESSYEQY; D: -; V: TRBV7-6; J: TRBJ2-7; size: few
CDR3: ASSQETGGTDTQY; D: TRBD1; V: TRBV7-2; J: TRBJ2-3; size: many
CDR3: SSSWGTDQPQH; D: -; V: TRBV20-1; J: TRBJ1-5; size: many
CDR3: ASSRGTDNEQF; D: -; V: TRBV5-1; J: TRBJ2-1; size: many
CDR3: ASSLVAGGTYNEQF; D: TRBD2; V: TRBV7-2; J: TRBJ2-1; size: many
CDR3: ASSVEGMGTDTQY; D: -; V: TRBV9; J: TRBJ2-3; size: many
CDR3: ASSLLLTAQF; D: -; V: TRBV28; J: TRBJ2-1; size: many
CDR3: ASSPRLGQETQY; D: -; V: TRBV18; J: TRBJ2-5; size: many
CDR3: SVEWNTEAF; D: -; V: TRBV29-1; J: TRBJ1-1; size: many